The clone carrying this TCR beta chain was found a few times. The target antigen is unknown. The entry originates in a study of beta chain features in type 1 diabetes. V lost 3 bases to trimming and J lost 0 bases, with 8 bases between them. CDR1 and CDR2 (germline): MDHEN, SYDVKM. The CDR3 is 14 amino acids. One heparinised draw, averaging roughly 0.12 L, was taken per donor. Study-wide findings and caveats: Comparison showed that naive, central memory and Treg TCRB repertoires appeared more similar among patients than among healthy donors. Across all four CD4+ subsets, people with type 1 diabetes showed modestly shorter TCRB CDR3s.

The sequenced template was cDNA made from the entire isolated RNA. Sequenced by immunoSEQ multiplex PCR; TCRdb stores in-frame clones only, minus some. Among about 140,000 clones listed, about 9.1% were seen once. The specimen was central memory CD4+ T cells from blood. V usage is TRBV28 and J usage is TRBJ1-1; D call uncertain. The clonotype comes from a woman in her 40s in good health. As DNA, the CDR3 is TGTGCCAGCAGTTTTCTTGGCCTGAACACTGAAGCTTTCTTT. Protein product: CASSFLGLNTEAFF.